This T cell receptor beta chain was sequenced during a study of cytomegalovirus exposure and HLA in healthy donors. Study in general: The same platform as the approximately 730 first-cohort repertoires was used for the 130 or so validation repertoires, a later analysis reported.

The table came from immunoSEQ multiplex PCR; TCRdb's copy has only in-frame clones and leaves some out. The sample lists about 56,000 clones; around 94% were seen once. Notes on the study in general: Usually a TCR sequence was rare, but some public TCRs were found in many donors.

The J segment lost 3 bases and the V segment lost 4 bases, leaving 5 bases of the junction unmatched. This CDR3 has 14 amino acids. Germline CDR1 and CDR2: MGHRA and YSYEKL. About this clone itself: Its target is not known.

The specimen was PBMCs. J is TRBJ2-7 and V is TRBV4-1, with TRBD2 matching 8 bases. The sequence was obtained from a man younger than 35 in good health and CMV-seronegative. The CDR3 region is CASSLGLGLYEQYF. The CDR3 nucleotides are TGCGCCAGCAGCCTGGGACTAGGGCTCTACGAGCAGTACTTC.